This entry describes one T cell receptor (beta chain). Its antigen is still unknown. One entry per CDR3 protein results from TCRdb running MiXCR on the 5' RACE reads. Found here are more than 600,000 distinct CDR3 sequences, under 20% of them singletons; the top ten hold under 20%. These data originate in a study of CD8 T cells in ankylosing spondylitis. CDR1 is MNHEY and CDR2 is SVGEGT in the germline V gene. The V and J ends lost 6 bases and 4 bases, in that order; junction bases with no gene match: 6. The CDR3 length is 13 residues. The study, taken as a whole, reports: Within ankylosing spondylitis blood, a TCR beta motif made up of several highly homologous variants appeared to be characteristic. Disease-linked clones had a CD8+ phenotype and relatively low frequency in peripheral blood.

This TCR came from a male donor with ankylosing spondylitis. This rearrangement joins TRBV6-2 or TRBV6-3 to TRBJ2-7; 7 bases align to TRBD1. Sequencing was performed on blood, either unsorted or a sorted T cell fraction (not recorded which). CDR3 region: CASSHDRVYEQYF. The CDR3 coding sequence is TGTGCCAGCAGCCATGACAGGGTATACGAGCAGTACTTC.